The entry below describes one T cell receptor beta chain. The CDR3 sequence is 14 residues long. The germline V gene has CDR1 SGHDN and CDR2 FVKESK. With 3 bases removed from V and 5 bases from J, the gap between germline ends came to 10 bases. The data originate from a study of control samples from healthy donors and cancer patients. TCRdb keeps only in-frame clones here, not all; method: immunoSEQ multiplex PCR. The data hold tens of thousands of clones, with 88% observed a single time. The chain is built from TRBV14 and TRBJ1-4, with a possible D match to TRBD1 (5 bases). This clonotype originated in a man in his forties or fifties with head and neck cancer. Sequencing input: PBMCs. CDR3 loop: CASSQIRGNEKLFF. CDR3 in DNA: TGTGCCAGCAGCCAGATCCGGGGCAATGAAAAACTGTTTTTT.